Included here is one T cell receptor beta chain sequence, with context. No antigen is known for it. This entry is derived from a study of radiotherapy plus CTLA-4 blockade in lung cancer. Study-wide background: Overall, approximately 19% of patients showed an objective response, while approximately 30% attained disease control. The study's findings and limits: Early clonal dynamics of blood T cells, together with interferon-beta, were reported as the best response predictor. Expansion of tumor-derived TCR clones was observed in blood after radiotherapy plus ipilimumab.

The CDR3 has 14 amino acids. Losses at the gene ends were 1 base for V and 5 bases for J; bases not matched to a gene: 4. CDR1 and CDR2 (germline): SGHTA, FQGNSA. Ipilimumab-mediated CTLA-4 blockade plus focal radiation was given to patients having chemo-refractory metastatic non-small-cell lung cancer. Profiled with immunoSEQ multiplex PCR; TCRdb holds only in-frame clones, not every one. The sample has over 85,000 clones; roughly 74% are singletons. The V and J genes are TRBV7-2 and TRBJ2-7, with 8 bases fitting TRBD2. This TCR came from a human donor with non-small cell lung cancer who had a partial response to radiotherapy plus ipilimumab. Some clones in this sample may be carry-over from other donors' samples. Sample: peripheral blood, taken from a patient treated with radiotherapy plus ipilimumab. CDR3 region: CASSLDGGANEQYF. The CDR3 DNA reads as TGTGCCAGCAGCTTAGACGGGGGGGCGAACGAGCAGTACTTC. The full variable domain, rest sourced from reference TRBV7-2 and TRBJ2-7, is GAGVSQSPSNKVTEKGKDVELRCDPISGHTALYWYRQSLGQGLEFLIYFQGNSAPDKSGLPSDRFSAERTGGSVSTLTIQRTQQEDSAVYLCASSLDGGANEQYFGPGTRLTVT.